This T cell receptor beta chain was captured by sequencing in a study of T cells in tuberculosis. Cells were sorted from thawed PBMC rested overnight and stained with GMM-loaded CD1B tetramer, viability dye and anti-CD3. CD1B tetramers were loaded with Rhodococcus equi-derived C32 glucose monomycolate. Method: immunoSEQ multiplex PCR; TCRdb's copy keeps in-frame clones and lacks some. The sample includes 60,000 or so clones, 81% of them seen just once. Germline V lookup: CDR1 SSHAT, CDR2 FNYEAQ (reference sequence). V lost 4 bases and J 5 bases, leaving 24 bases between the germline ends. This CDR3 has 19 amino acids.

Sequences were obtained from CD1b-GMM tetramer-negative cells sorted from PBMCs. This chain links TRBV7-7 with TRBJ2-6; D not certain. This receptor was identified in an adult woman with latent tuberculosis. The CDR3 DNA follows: TGTGCCAGCAGCTCATGCAATAAGTGCCACAAAAGTCGGGCCAACGTCCTGACTTTC. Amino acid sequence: CASSSCNKCHKSRANVLTF.